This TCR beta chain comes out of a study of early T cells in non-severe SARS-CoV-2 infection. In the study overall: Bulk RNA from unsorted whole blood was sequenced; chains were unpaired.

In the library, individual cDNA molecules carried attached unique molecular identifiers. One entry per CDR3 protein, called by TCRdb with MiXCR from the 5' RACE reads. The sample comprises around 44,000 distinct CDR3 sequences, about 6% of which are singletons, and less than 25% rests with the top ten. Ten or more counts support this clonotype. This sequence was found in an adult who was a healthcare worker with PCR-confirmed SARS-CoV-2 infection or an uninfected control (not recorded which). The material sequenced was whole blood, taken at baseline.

The chain's CDR3 is CASTRTSGGDEQFF. The CDR3 nucleotides read TGTGCCAGCACCCGGACTAGCGGCGGGGATGAGCAGTTCTTC. This chain links TRBV6-4 with TRBJ2-1; 10 bases line up with TRBD2. The CDR3 spans 14 residues. Germline V gene data show CDR1 as MRHNA and CDR2 as SNTAGT. Trimming cost V 7 bases and J 8 bases; bases outside gene matches: 8.